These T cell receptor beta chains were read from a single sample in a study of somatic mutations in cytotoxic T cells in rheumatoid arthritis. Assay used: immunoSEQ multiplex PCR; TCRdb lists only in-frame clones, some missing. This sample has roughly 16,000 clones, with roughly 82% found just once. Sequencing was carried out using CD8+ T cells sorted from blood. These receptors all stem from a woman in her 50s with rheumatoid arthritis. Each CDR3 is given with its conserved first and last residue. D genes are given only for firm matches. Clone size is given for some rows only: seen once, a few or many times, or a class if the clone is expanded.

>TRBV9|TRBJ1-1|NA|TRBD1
TGTGCCAGCAGCGTATCACGGGACAGGGGCAACACTGAAGCTTTCTTT
CASSVSRDRGNTEAFF
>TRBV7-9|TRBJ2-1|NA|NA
TGTGCCAGCAGCCCCCCTCTAGCGACCTCTGACAATGAGCAGTTCTTC
CASSPPLATSDNEQFF
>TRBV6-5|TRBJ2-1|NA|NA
TGTGCCAGCAGTTACTCAGGGTACAATGAGCAGTTCTTC
CASSYSGYNEQFF
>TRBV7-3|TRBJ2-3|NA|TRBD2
TGTGCCAGCAGGTCACTAGCGGGAGGATCAGATACGCAGTATTTT
CASRSLAGGSDTQYF
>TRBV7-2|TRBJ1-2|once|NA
TGTGCCAGCAGCCCCTATCTCAGGCATGGCTACACCTTC
CASSPYLRHGYTF
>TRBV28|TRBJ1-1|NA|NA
TGTGCCAGCACACAAGCAGCCAACTCTGAAGCTTTCTTT
CASTQAANSEAFF
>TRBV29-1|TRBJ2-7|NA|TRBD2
TGCAGCGTACTTAGCGGGTTGGCCTACGAGCAGTACTTC
CSVLSGLAYEQYF
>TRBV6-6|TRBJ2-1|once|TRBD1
TGTGCCAGCAGAACAGACAGGGTCTCTTACAATGAGCAGTTCTTC
CASRTDRVSYNEQFF
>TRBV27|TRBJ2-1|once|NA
TGTGCCACCTCGAGCCAGGGCGGGGAAGGTGAGCAGTTCTTC
CATSSQGGEGEQFF
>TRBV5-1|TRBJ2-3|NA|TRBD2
TGCGCCAGCAGCTTCCCTAGCGGCGACACAGATACGCAGTATTTT
CASSFPSGDTDTQYF
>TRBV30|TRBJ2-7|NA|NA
TGTGCCTGGAGTCCGGGACCCCAAAGCGGAGTGAACTTC
CAWSPGPQSGVNF
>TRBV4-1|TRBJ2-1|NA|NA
TGCGCCAGCAGCCACATCAGCTCCTACAATGAGCAGTTCTTC
CASSHISSYNEQFF
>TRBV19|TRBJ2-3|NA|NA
TGTGCCAGTAGTACCGGACTTCCCACAGATACGCAGTATTTT
CASSTGLPTDTQYF
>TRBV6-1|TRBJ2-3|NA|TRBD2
TGTGCCAGCAGTGAAGATGCGGGGGGCAGGGATACGCAGTATTTT
CASSEDAGGRDTQYF
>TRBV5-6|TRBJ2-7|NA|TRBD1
TGTGCCAGCAGCTTAGATGGGACAGGGTCACTCTACGAGCAGTACTTC
CASSLDGTGSLYEQYF
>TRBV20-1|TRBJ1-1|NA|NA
TGCAGTGCTAGAGGGAACACTGAAGCTTTCTTT
CSARGNTEAFF
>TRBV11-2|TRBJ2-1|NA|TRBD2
TGTGCCAGCAGCTTATCATTAGCGGGGGGGCTTGGCGGCAATGAGCAGTTCTTC
CASSLSLAGGLGGNEQFF
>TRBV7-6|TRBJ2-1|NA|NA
TGTGCCAGCAGCTTAGCGGCCAGGGGGGGACCCTACAATGAGCAGTTCTTC
CASSLAARGGPYNEQFF
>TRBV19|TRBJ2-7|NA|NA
TGTGCCAGTAGTCCAGCGGACGGCTACGAGCAGTACTTC
CASSPADGYEQYF
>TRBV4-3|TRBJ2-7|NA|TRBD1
TGCGCCAGCAGCCAAGACACCGGGACAGGCCTCGCCGAGCAGTACTTC
CASSQDTGTGLAEQYF
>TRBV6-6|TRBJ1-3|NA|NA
TGTGCCAGCAGCACATCGGGCAGCGGAAACACCATATATTTT
CASSTSGSGNTIYF
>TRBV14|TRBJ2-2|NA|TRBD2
TGTGCCAGCAGCCAAGAGCGTCGAGCGGGAGGGCCGGGGTCCACCGGGGAGCTGTTTTTT
CASSQERRAGGPGSTGELFF
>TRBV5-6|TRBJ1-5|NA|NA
TGTGCCAGCAGCTTGTCTACGAGGGACGGTCAGCCCCAGCATTTT
CASSLSTRDGQPQHF
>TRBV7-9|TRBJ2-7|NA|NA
TGTGCCAGCAGTTCAGGGTTTGAGCAGTACTTC
CASSSGFEQYF
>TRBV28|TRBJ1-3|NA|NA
TGTGCCAGCATCGACGGAACGGACGTTCTCTCTGGAAACACCATATATTTT
CASIDGTDVLSGNTIYF
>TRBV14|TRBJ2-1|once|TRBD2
TGTGCCAGCAGCCACCGCGGGGGTTACAATGAGCAGTTCTTC
CASSHRGGYNEQFF
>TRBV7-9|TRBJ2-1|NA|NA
TGTGCCAGCAGCTTAGAACAAGGCCCCGAGCAGTTCTTC
CASSLEQGPEQFF
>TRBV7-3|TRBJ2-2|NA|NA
TGTGCCAGCGGGGGGAACACCGGGGAGCTGTTTTTT
CASGGNTGELFF